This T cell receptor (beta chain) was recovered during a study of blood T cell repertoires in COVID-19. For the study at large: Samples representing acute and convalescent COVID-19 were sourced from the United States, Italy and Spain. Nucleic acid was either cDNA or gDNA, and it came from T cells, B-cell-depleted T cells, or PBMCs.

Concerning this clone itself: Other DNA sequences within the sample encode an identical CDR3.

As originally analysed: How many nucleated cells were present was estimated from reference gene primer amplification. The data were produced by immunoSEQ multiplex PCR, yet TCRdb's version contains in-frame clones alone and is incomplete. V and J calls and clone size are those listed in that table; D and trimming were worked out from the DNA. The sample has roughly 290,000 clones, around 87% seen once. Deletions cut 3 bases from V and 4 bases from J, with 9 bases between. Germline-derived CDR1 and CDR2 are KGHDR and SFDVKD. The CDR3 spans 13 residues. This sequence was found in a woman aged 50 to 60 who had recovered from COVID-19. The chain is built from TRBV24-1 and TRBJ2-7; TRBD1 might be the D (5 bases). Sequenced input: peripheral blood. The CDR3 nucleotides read TGTGCCACCAGTGATCCTGACAGTTACGAGCAGTACTTC. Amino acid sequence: CATSDPDSYEQYF.